This record covers a single T cell receptor (beta chain). This specimen comes from a study of OX40 agonist ivuxolimab in advanced cancers. Some clones are missing from TCRdb's copy, which holds only in-frame ones; the method was immunoSEQ multiplex PCR. The sample shows 29,000 or so clones, about 93% of them seen only once. Unmatched junction bases numbered 5, after V lost 3 bases and J lost 6 bases. The CDR3 consists of 15 residues. Germline V gene data show CDR1 as SGHTA and CDR2 as FQGNSA. The sample here was CD4+ or CD8+ T cells sorted from blood, taken in a trial of the OX40 agonist ivuxolimab. The chain combines TRBV7-2 with TRBJ2-3; 11 bases are a match to TRBD2. This clonotype was sampled from an adult with an advanced solid tumor such as melanoma, head and neck, liver or kidney cancer. CDR3 in DNA: TGTGCCAGCAGCTTTGTAGCGGGGGGGCTGGATACGCAGTATTTT. Encoded protein: CASSFVAGGLDTQYF.